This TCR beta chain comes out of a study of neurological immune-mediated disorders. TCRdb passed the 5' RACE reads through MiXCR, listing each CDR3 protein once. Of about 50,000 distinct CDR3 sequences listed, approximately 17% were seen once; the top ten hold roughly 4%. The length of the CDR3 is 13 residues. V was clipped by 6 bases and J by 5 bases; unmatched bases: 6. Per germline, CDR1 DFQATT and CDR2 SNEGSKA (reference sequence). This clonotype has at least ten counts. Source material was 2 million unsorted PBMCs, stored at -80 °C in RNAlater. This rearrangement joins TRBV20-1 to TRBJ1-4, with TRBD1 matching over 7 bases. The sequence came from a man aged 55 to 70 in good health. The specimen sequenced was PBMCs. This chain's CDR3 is CSANRDSNEKLFF. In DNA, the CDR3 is TGCAGTGCCAATCGGGACAGCAATGAAAAACTGTTTTTT.